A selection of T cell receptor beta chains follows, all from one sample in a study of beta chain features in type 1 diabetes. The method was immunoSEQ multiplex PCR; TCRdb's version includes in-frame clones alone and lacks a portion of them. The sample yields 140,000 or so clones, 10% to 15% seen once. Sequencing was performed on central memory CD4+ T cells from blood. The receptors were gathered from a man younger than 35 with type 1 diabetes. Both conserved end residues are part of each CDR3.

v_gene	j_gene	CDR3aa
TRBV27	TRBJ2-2	CASSGRSNTGELFF
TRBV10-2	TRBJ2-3	CASSESTSGESTDTQYF
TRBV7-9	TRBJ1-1	CASSPLSDTEAFF
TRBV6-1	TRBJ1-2	CASSEPGQGIYGYTF
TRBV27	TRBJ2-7	CASSLSGRSYEQYF
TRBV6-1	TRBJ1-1	CASREKTNTEAFF
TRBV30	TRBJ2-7	CAWSVSPYEQYF
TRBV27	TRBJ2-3	CASSSSPRLAGGADTQYF
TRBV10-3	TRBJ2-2	CAITEDRTGELFF
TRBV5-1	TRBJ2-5	CASSSDRVRETQYF
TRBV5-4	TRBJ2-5	CASTPGQGGQETQYF
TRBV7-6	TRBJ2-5	CASSLATSGAGETQYF
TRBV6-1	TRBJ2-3	CASRADFTDTQYF
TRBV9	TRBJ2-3	CASSPPRGDTDTQYF
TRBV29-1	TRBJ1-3	CSVFPPGTGNTIYF
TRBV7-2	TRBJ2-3	CASSPIVGTDTQYF
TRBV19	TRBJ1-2	CASRVADRVWGYTF
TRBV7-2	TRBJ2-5	CASSHQYGPGETQYF
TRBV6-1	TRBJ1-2	CASSEAAQIINYGYTF
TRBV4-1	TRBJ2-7	CASSQIQPKTGESSYEQYF
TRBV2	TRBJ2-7	CAISGTVASYEQYF
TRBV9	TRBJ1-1	CASSVVFSTEAFF
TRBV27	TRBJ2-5	CASSLGPRLAGDQETQYF
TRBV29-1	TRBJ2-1	CSVGAAFTNNEQFF
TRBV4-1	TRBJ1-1	CASSQEMNTEAFF
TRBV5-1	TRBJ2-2	CASSLRDKNTGELFF
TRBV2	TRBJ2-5	CASSLQETQYF